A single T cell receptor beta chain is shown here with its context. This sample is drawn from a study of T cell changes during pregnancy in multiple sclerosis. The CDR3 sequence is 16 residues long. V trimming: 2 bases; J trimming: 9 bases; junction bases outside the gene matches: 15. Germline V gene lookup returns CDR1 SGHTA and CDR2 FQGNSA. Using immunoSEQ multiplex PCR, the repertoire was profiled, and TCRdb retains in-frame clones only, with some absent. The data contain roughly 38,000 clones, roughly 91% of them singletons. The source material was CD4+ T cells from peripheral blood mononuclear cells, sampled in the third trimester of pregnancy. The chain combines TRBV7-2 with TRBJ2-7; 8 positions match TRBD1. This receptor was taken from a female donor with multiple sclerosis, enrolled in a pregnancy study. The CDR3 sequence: CASSLRMRTGIGAQYF. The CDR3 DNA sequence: TGTGCCAGCAGCTTACGGATGAGGACAGGGATCGGGGCGCAGTACTTC.